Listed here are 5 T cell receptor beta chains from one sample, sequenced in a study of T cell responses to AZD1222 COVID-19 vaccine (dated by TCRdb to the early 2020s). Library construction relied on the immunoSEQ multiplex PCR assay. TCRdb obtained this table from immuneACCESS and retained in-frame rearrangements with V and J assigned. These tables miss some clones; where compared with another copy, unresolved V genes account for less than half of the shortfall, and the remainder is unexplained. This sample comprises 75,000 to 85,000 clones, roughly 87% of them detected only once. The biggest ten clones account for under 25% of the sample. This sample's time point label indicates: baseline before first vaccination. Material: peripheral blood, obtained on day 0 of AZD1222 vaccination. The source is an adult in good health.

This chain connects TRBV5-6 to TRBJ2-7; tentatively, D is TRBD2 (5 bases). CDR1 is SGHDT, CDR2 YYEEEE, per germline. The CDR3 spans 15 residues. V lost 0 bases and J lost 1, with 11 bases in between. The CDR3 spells CASSLARRGSYEQYF. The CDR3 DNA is TGTGCCAGCAGCTTGGCCAGACGAGGGTCCTACGAGCAGTACTTC.

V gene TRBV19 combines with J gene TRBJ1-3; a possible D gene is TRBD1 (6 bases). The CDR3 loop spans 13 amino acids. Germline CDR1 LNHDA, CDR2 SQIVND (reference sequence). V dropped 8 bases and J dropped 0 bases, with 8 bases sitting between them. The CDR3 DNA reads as TGTGCCAGTGGACAGAGCTCTGGAAACACCATATATTTT. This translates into CASGQSSGNTIYF. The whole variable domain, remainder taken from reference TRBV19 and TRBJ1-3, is DGGITQSPKYLFRKEGQNVTLSCEQNLNHDAMYWYRQDPGQGLRLIYYSQIVNDFQKGDIAEGYSVSREKKESFPLTVTSAQKNPTAFYLCASGQSSGNTIYFGEGSWLTVV.

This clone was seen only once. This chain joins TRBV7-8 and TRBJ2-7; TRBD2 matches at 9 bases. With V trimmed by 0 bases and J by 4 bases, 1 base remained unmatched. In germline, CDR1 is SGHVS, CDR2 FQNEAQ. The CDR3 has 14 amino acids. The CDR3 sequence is CASSLASGSYEQYF. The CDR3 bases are TGTGCCAGCAGCTTAGCTAGCGGGAGTTACGAGCAGTACTTC.

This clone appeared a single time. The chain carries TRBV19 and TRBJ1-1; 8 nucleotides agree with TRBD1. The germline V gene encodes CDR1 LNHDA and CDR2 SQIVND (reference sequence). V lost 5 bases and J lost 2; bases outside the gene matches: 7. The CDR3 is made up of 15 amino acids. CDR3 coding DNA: TGTGCCAGTAGTGACAGGGGCCGGGGAAACACTGAAGCTTTCTTT. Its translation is CASSDRGRGNTEAFF.

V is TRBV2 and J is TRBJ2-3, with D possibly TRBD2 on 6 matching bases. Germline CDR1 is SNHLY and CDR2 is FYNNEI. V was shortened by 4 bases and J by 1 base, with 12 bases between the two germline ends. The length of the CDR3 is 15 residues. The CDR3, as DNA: TGTGCCAGCAGTGTAGGAGGGGCCCGCACAGATACGCAGTATTTT. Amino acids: CASSVGGARTDTQYF.